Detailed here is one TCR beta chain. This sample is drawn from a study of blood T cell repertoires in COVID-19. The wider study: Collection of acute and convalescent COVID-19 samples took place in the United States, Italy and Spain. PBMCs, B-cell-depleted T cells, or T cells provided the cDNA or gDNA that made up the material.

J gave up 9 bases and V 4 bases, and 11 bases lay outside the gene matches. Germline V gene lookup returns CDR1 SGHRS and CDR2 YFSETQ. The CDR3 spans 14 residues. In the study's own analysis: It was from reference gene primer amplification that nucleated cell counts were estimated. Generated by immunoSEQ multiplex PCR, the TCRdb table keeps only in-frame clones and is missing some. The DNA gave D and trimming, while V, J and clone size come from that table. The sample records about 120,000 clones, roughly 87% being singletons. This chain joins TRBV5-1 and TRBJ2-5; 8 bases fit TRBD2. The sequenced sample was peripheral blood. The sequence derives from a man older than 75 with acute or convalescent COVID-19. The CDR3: CASSPPEPGGAQYF. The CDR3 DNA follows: TGCGCCAGCAGCCCCCCAGAGCCGGGGGGGGCCCAGTACTTC.